This entry features one T cell receptor beta chain sequence. Its antigen specificity is not known. Base qualities are missing; no much larger clone stands one base away. CDR1 and CDR2, per the germline V gene, are LGHNA and YSLEER. Clipping removes 0 bases from V and 4 bases from J, with 8 as the unmatched junction base count. The CDR3 contains 16 residues, cysteine and phenylalanine counted. Just the 48-base CDR3 DNA is kept, in frame starting at base 1. The data originate from a study of cytomegalovirus exposure and HLA in healthy donors (dated by TCRdb to 2016 to 2017). In terms of the full investigation: An earlier analysis of about 530 of the donors reported approximately 260 Gb of sequence data and roughly 120 million unique TCR beta sequences obtained from some 200 million T cells. Approximately 300 gigabases of sequencing data and roughly 90 million unique TCR sequences were included in an early release covering several hundred HLA-typed donors. The genetic ancestry cluster associated with self-reported Caucasian donors included around 76% of the roughly 400 genotyped donors. The study aimed to test whether signatures of past pathogen exposure could be identified by cataloging public T cell receptors. The T cell repertoires of 670 or so subjects were profiled by immunosequencing and related to cytomegalovirus serostatus. Along with the approximately 700-subject first cohort, a separate validation cohort of about 110 different subjects was used. High-throughput TCR immunosequencing, statistical association of individual TCRs with disease status, and machine learning were combined to predict cytomegalovirus infection status. A later analysis re-analyzed previously published TCR beta repertoires from roughly 690 donors and added high-resolution HLA genotyping to study TCR occurrence patterns. Rather than drawing on any new phenotypic data, the later analysis identified candidate immune exposures from TCR beta sequences and the way those sequences occurred across donors. In an earlier analysis of over 550 of the donors, high-throughput TCR beta sequencing was used to judge whether each TCR beta V gene segment behaved as functional or pseudogenic. Donor age, sex, ethnicity and CMV serostatus were compiled together with the repertoire data. In a later genetic analysis, genome-wide SNP genotypes for about three fifths of the 666 donors were used, and that subset was treated as a discovery cohort. Every discovery cohort repertoire had been produced on one sequencing platform. HLA typing included class I and class II loci at four-digit resolution. The number of typed donors differed by locus: about 620-640 for A, B, C, DRB1 and DQB1; approximately 530 for DQA1; some 590 for DPA1; and approximately 450 for DPB1. About five DR-DQ haplotypes were handled as single units for association and clustering because linkage in the cohort was strong. Across 300 to 400 genotyped donors of the cohort, an average of roughly 250,000 unique TCR beta nucleotide sequences per donor were sequenced, and around 19% of those sequences were non-productive. General findings and caveats noted by the study authors: According to a later analysis, most CMV-associated TCR beta chains appeared to be HLA-restricted, and the HLA associations seemed to be driven largely by CMV exposure. A cluster of highly shared sequence variants was judged likely to represent a technical artifact of the sequencing pipeline. Specific HLA alleles were associated with 16,951 TCR beta sequences at a false discovery rate of 0.05 in a later analysis. The authors suggested that the approach could potentially be extended to other disease states and immunological phenotypes. Because the 87-base-pair reads could not distinguish some IMGT-functional V segments, including TRBV6-2 and TRBV6-3, those segments were excluded. In a later analysis, the rate of TCR association differed among HLA loci, with DRB1 alleles having the most associated TCRs and HLA-C alleles having the fewest. In vitro tests confirmed that a few of the cytomegalovirus-associated TCR beta chains recognize cytomegalovirus antigens. Several of the top co-occurrence clusters appeared to be linked to parvovirus B19, influenza, CMV and Epstein-Barr virus, according to a later analysis. The only immune exposure information available for the cohort was CMV serostatus. A later genetic analysis associated a missense DCLRE1C variant with V-gene and J-gene trimming of TCR beta chains, and an independent cohort replicated the association. Sequencing depth was assumed to be roughly uniform across donors in the presence/absence analyses, though that assumption may not hold. The study gave a list of 150 to 200 TCR beta chains associated with cytomegalovirus. Linkage disequilibrium might explain the correlated functional status among segregating V segments, but an unknown experimental factor could not be ruled out. In a later analysis, HLA-associated TCR beta chains showed more clonal expansion and lower generation probabilities than non-associated chains that were equally common. This cohort had only TCR beta chains sequenced, and the lack of alpha or paired-chain data limited which features could be detected. Because HLA typing was missing for some donors at each locus, association tests included only the typed subset. The classifier was reported to diagnose cytomegalovirus status with high specificity and sensitivity in both the original cohort and the validation cohort. An earlier analysis of several hundred of the donors showed that most TCR beta V segments appeared in productive rearrangements either about 90% or about 30% of the time, which broadly matched IMGT annotations. According to a later genetic analysis, donors in an Asian-associated ancestry cluster had fewer N-insertions in productive TCRs than the roughly 670-donor mean. Because counts were too low, some 16 rarely observed V segments, including chromosome 9 orphons, were excluded from the earlier analysis of 500 to 700 of the donors. A further reported finding was that TCR beta sequences accurately predicted the HLA-A and HLA-B alleles for most subjects in the first cohort. Most TCR sequences were seen in very few donors, while some public TCRs were found in many individuals. Assigning TCR associations to individual alleles was difficult when HLA alleles, especially DR and DQ, strongly co-occurred.

The cohort consisted of hundreds of healthy bone marrow donors. All cohort members were sampled while nominally healthy, although unrecorded immune exposures were likely present. The donor was CMV seronegative and belonged to the group of approximately 320 seronegative cohort members. A peripheral blood sample was provided by each donor, and peripheral blood mononuclear cells were used for TCR beta sequencing. The Qiagen DNeasy Blood Extraction Kit was used to extract genomic DNA from the blood cell samples. Library preparation was by the immunoSEQ multiplex PCR assay. The multiplex PCR relied on a mix of 60 forward primers for TCR Vbeta segments and 13 reverse primers for TCR Jbeta segments. Amplification of the CDR3 region of rearranged TCR beta genes was performed with a multiplex PCR assay on genomic DNA. The amplified TCR beta libraries were sequenced on the Illumina HiSeq System as 87-base-pair reads. The paper's data handling went like this. A later analysis tallied roughly 78 million unique TCR beta chains across the 666 repertoires, and approximately 12 million of those chains were shared by two or more donors. To remove PCR and sequencing errors, raw reads were error-corrected and collapsed into unique sequences using a nearest-neighbor algorithm that merged closely related sequences. To assign V, D and J gene segments, CDR3 sequences were aligned to IMGT reference sequences. For a sequence to be retained, at least a six-nucleotide match to both a V gene segment and a J gene segment was required. A rearrangement was called productive if the CDR3 had no stop codons and remained in frame with V and J, and every other rearrangement was called non-productive. Following IMGT convention, CDR3 was defined as the stretch from the second conserved V-encoded cysteine to the conserved J-encoded phenylalanine. In an earlier analysis of around 570 of the donors, sequences lacking an unambiguous match to a single V gene segment were excluded. An earlier analysis of fewer than 650 of the donors classified V segments as functional when productive rearrangements were above 56.7% and as segregating when the standard deviation between donors was above 5%. To diagnose cytomegalovirus status from the catalog of TCR beta chain sequences, a statistical classification framework was built. V and J gene assignment, in a later analysis, came from comparing TCR nucleotide sequences with IMGT/GENE-DB human TR gene sequences. A later analysis assigned CDR3 sequences and most-parsimonious VDJ recombination scenarios with the TCRdist pipeline. In a later analysis, every TCR beta chain was defined by the combination of its CDR3 amino acid sequence and its V-gene family, and reads without a unique V-gene family were dropped. A later analysis removed 600 or so highly shared, low-generation-probability nucleotide sequences to deal with suspected cross-contamination and a sequencing artifact. For each public chain, a later analysis derived a clonal expansion index from normalized ranks of inferred template counts within each repertoire. In a later analysis, generation probabilities were computed using a VDJ recombination model fitted to out-of-frame rearrangements, and the results were checked against IGoR. In a later analysis, TCR-TCR, TCR-HLA and TCR-CMV co-occurrence was scored with hypergeometric tests, and a repertoire-size bias correction was applied to TCR pairs. False discovery rates were estimated in a later analysis by permuting HLA or CMV assignments 20 times. A later analysis grouped co-occurring TCRs with DBSCAN, adding TCRdist sequence similarity when clustering within HLA-allele-positive subsets. For co-occurrence clustering, repertoires with fewer than 30,000 or more than 120,000 public chains were excluded, along with four to six repertoires with anomalous nucleotide sharing. The immuneACCESS repertoire file appears here via TCRdb, limited to in-frame rearrangements. These files lack a portion of the clones; in checked studies, under half of the deficit traces to unresolved V genes, and the cause of the others is not known. The V and J calls and clone size are taken from that table; D and trimming were inferred from the DNA. Within this sample are some 200,000 clones, with under 85% of them counted one time only. The ten largest make up 2.5% to 4% of the sample.

This sequence was found in a female donor in good health and CMV-seronegative. Sequenced input: PBMCs. This chain is built from TRBV4-3 and TRBJ1-2; 7 bases in between match TRBD1. The DNA reads as follows: TGCGCCAGCAGCCAAGATGCGCTAGGGGGCGGCTATGGCTACACCTTC. This is translated as CASSQDALGGGYGYTF.